This is a list of T cell receptor beta chains from one sample in a study of T cell changes during pregnancy in multiple sclerosis. The table came from immunoSEQ multiplex PCR; TCRdb's copy has only in-frame clones and leaves some out. The data hold approximately 94,000 clones, with over 80% observed a single time. Source: peripheral blood, taken after pregnancy. The origin of the receptors is a female donor with multiple sclerosis, enrolled in a pregnancy study. The CDR3 runs from the conserved cysteine through the conserved F or W. The D gene is left open where the match is weak. A clone size is listed for some rows: how often the clone was seen (once, few, many), or a class if it is expanded.

TRBV10-3	NA	TRBJ2-3	NA	CATTQGSGTSTDTQYF	TGTGCCACCACACAGGGGTCCGGGACTAGCACAGATACGCAGTATTTT
TRBV19	NA	TRBJ1-5	NA	CASSIRLGRGNQPQHF	TGTGCCAGTAGTATACGCCTTGGACGGGGTAATCAGCCCCAGCATTTT
TRBV30	TRBD1	TRBJ2-1	once	CAWIQGGYNERFF	TGTGCCTGGATACAGGGGGGCTACAATGAGCGGTTCTTC
TRBV18	TRBD2	TRBJ2-3	NA	CASSPGLAGTSTDTQYF	TGTGCCAGCTCACCGGGACTAGCGGGAACTAGCACAGATACGCAGTATTTT
TRBV11-2	NA	TRBJ1-1	NA	CASSLRGQNLNTEAFF	TGTGCCAGCAGCTTACGTGGGCAAAACTTGAACACTGAAGCTTTCTTT
TRBV18	TRBD1	TRBJ1-1	NA	CAGRQGSMNTEAFF	TGTGCCGGGAGACAGGGGTCCATGAACACTGAAGCTTTCTTT
TRBV4-1	TRBD2	TRBJ2-2	NA	CASSQGLASGRTGELFF	TGCGCCAGCAGCCAAGGGTTGGCTAGCGGGAGGACCGGGGAGCTGTTTTTT
TRBV5-5	TRBD1	TRBJ1-2	NA	CASIPTPGGGIGYTF	TGTGCCAGCATTCCTACTCCAGGGGGCGGAATAGGCTACACCTTC
TRBV27	TRBD1	TRBJ1-1	NA	CASSPGQGNTEAFF	TGTGCCAGCAGTCCCGGACAGGGGAACACTGAAGCTTTCTTT
TRBV29-1	NA	TRBJ2-7	NA	CSVASSADSYEQYF	TGCAGCGTTGCGTCTAGCGCCGACTCCTACGAGCAGTACTTC
TRBV19	TRBD2	TRBJ2-7	NA	CASSANAGLEVQYF	TGTGCCAGTAGTGCCAACGCGGGACTAGAAGTGCAGTACTTC
TRBV12-5	TRBD1	TRBJ1-2	NA	CASGWDSYGYTF	TGTGCTAGTGGTTGGGACAGCTATGGCTACACCTTC
TRBV6-1	NA	TRBJ2-3	NA	CASSLREDGTDTQYF	TGTGCCAGCAGTCTACGGGAAGACGGGACAGATACGCAGTATTTT
TRBV4-2	NA	TRBJ2-1	NA	CASSQGGTYNEQFF	TGTGCCAGCAGCCAAGGTGGGACTTACAATGAGCAGTTCTTC
TRBV7-8	NA	TRBJ1-1	NA	CASSLTRNTEAFF	TGTGCCAGCAGCTTAACACGTAACACTGAAGCTTTCTTT
TRBV28	TRBD2	TRBJ2-7	NA	CASSPGTSGNNEQYF	TGTGCCAGCAGTCCGGGGACTAGCGGGAACAACGAGCAGTACTTC
TRBV30	NA	TRBJ1-1	few	CAWSLTRGNTEAFF	TGTGCCTGGAGTTTGACGCGGGGGAACACTGAAGCTTTCTTT
TRBV2	TRBD1	TRBJ2-7	NA	CASVGQGTYEQYF	TGTGCCAGCGTAGGACAGGGGACCTACGAGCAGTACTTC
TRBV5-1	TRBD2	TRBJ2-2	few	CASSLTGLAGINTGELFF	TGCGCCAGCAGCTTGACCGGACTAGCGGGGATAAACACCGGGGAGCTGTTTTTT
TRBV7-9	TRBD1	TRBJ1-4	NA	CASSPQGGVGEKLFF	TGTGCCAGCAGCCCACAGGGGGGAGTTGGGGAAAAACTGTTTTTT
TRBV9	TRBD2	TRBJ2-5	NA	CASSGSGKETQYF	TGTGCCAGCAGCGGTAGCGGGAAGGAGACCCAGTACTTC
TRBV11-3	NA	TRBJ2-2	NA	CASSLDSGRGELFF	TGTGCCAGCAGCTTAGATTCTGGCAGGGGGGAGCTGTTTTTT
TRBV13	TRBD2	TRBJ2-7	NA	CASSSRTSRNPYEQYF	TGTGCCAGCAGCTCGAGGACTAGCCGAAACCCCTACGAGCAGTACTTC
TRBV7-2	TRBD1	TRBJ1-2	NA	CASSSPGQGSGYGYTF	TGTGCCAGCAGCTCACCGGGACAGGGTTCTGGCTATGGCTACACCTTC
TRBV10-3	TRBD1	TRBJ1-2	NA	CAISESRGGRDYGYTF	TGTGCCATCAGTGAGTCGAGAGGGGGCCGGGACTATGGCTACACCTTC
TRBV7-9	NA	TRBJ1-1	NA	CASSLGTVEAFF	TGTGCCAGCAGCTTAGGTACGGTAGAAGCTTTCTTT
TRBV11-2	NA	TRBJ1-6	NA	CASSLSSYSYNSPLHF	TGTGCCAGCAGCTTATCGAGTTACTCCTATAATTCACCCCTCCACTTT
TRBV5-6	NA	TRBJ2-5	NA	CASSLGTRKETQYF	TGTGCCAGCAGCTTGGGGACACGGAAAGAGACCCAGTACTTC
TRBV13	NA	TRBJ2-7	NA	CASSLRGYSYEQYF	TGTGCCAGCAGCTTACGAGGTTACTCCTACGAGCAGTACTTC